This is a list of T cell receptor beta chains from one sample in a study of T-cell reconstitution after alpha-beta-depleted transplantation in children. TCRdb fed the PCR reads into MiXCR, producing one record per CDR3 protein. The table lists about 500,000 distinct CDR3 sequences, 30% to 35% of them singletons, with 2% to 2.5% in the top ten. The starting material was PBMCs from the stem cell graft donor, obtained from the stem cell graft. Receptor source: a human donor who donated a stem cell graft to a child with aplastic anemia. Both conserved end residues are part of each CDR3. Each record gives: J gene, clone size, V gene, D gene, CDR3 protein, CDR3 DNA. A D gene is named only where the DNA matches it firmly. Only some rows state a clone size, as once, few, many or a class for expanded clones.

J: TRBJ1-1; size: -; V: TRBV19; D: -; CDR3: CASSIVGYVEAFF; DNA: TGTGCCAGTAGTATAGTGGGCTACGTTGAAGCTTTCTTT
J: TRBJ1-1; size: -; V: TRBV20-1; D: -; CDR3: CSVTRGGTEAFF; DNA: TGCAGTGTCACCCGAGGCGGAACTGAAGCTTTCTTT
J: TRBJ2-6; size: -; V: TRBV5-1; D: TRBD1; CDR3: CASSKDRGIGGANVLTF; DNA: TGCGCCAGCAGCAAGGACAGGGGGATAGGTGGGGCCAACGTCCTGACTTTC
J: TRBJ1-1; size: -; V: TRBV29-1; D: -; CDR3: CSVKSLANTEAFF; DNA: TGCAGCGTTAAATCGCTAGCGAACACTGAAGCTTTCTTT
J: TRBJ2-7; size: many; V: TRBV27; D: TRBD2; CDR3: CASSLRGSGAPLYEQYF; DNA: TGTGCCAGCAGTTTACGGGGTAGCGGGGCTCCCCTTTACGAGCAGTACTTC
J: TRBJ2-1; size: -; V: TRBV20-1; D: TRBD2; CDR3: CSATLLAGVGYNEQFF; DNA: TGCAGTGCTACCCTACTAGCGGGAGTAGGCTACAATGAGCAGTTCTTC
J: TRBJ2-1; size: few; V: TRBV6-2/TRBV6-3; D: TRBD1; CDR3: CASSRTGGQGYNEQFF; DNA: TGTGCCAGCAGTCGGACAGGGGGTCAGGGGTACAATGAGCAGTTCTTC
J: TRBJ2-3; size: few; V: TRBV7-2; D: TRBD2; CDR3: CASSLELAGFRDTQYF; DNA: TGTGCCAGCAGCTTAGAGCTAGCGGGATTTAGAGATACGCAGTATTTT
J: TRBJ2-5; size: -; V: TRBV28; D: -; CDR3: CASKQAGETQYF; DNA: TGTGCCAGCAAGCAGGCTGGGGAGACCCAGTACTTC
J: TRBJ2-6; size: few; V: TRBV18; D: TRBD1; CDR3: CASSRRGPSGANVLTF; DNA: TGTGCCAGCTCACGAAGGGGGCCCTCTGGGGCCAACGTCCTGACTTTC
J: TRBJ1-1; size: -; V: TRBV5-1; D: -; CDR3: CASSLLQGMNTEAFF; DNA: TGCGCCAGCAGCTTACTACAGGGCATGAACACTGAAGCTTTCTTT
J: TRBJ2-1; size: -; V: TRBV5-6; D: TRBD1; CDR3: CASSQGQGAYNEQFF; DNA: TGTGCCAGCAGCCAGGGACAGGGAGCCTACAATGAGCAGTTCTTC
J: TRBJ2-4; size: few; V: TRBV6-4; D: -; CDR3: CASSDSSKAKNIQYF; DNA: TGTGCCAGCAGTGACTCATCTAAAGCCAAAAACATTCAGTACTTC
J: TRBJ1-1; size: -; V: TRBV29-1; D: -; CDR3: CSALSRPQPDTEAFF; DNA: TGCAGCGCCCTGAGCCGTCCACAGCCCGACACTGAAGCTTTCTTT
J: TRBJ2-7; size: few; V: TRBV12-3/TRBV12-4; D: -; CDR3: CASSLARDFHSYEQYF; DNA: TGTGCCAGCAGTTTAGCCCGGGACTTTCACTCCTACGAGCAGTACTTC
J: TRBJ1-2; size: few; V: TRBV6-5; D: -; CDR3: CATRGGNYGYTF; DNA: TGTGCCACCCGGGGCGGGAACTATGGCTACACCTTC
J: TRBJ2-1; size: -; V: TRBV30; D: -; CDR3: CAWSYGWNEQFF; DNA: TGTGCCTGGTCATATGGCTGGAATGAGCAGTTCTTC
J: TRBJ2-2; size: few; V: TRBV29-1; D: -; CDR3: CSVEVWGTGELFF; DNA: TGCAGCGTTGAGGTGTGGGGTACCGGGGAGCTGTTTTTT
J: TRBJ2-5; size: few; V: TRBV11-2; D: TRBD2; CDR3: CASSPGTSGGGPQYF; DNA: TGTGCCAGCAGCCCCGGGACTAGCGGAGGTGGGCCCCAGTACTTC
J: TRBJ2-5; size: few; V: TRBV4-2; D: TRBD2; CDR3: CASSQGGSSGLETQYF; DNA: TGTGCCAGCAGCCAAGGGGGGAGTAGCGGGTTAGAGACCCAGTACTTC
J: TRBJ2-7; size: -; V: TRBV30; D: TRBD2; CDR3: CAWSVSGRPPYEQYF; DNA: TGTGCCTGGAGTGTTAGCGGGAGGCCTCCCTACGAGCAGTACTTC
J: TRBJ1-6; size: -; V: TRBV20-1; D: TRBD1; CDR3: CSARDRPRQGWNSPLHF; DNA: TGCAGTGCTAGAGATCGGCCCCGACAGGGATGGAATTCACCCCTCCACTTT
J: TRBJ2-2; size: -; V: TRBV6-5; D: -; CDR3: CASSYEGRIAGELFF; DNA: TGTGCCAGCAGTTACGAGGGGCGTATCGCCGGGGAGCTGTTTTTT
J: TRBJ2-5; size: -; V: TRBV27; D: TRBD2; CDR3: CASSSSRASGGIEYF; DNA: TGTGCCAGCAGTTCCTCCAGGGCTAGCGGGGGGATCGAGTACTTC
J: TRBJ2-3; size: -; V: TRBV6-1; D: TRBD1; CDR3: CASSLQGGADTQYF; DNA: TGTGCCAGCAGCCTACAGGGGGGAGCAGATACGCAGTATTTT
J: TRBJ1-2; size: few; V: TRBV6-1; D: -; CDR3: CASSSTNTPSRYGYTF; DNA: TGTGCCAGCAGCTCGACTAACACACCTTCGAGATATGGCTACACCTTC
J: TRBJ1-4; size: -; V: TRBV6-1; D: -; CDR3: CASSPGRTNEKLFF; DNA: TGTGCCAGCAGCCCCGGACGGACTAATGAAAAACTGTTTTTT
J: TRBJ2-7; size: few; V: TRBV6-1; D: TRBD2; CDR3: CASSTSGRSYEQYF; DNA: TGTGCCAGCAGCACTAGCGGGAGGTCCTACGAGCAGTACTTC
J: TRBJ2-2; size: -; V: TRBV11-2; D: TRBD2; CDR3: CASSLVTSGRTNTGELFF; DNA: TGTGCCAGCAGCTTAGTCACTAGCGGGAGAACCAACACCGGGGAGCTGTTTTTT
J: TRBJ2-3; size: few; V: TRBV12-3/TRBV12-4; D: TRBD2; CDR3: CASGTSGWPSTDTQYF; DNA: TGTGCCAGCGGGACTAGCGGGTGGCCTAGCACAGATACGCAGTATTTT
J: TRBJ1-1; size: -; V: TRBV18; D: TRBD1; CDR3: CASSPDREYTEAFF; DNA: TGTGCCAGCTCACCCGACAGGGAATACACTGAAGCTTTCTTT
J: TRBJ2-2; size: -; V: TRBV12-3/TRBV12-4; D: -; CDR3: CASSPSSSGELFF; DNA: TGTGCCAGCAGCCCCTCCTCAAGCGGGGAGCTGTTTTTT
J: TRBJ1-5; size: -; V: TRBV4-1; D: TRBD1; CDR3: CASSQGRGRLGQPQHF; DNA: TGCGCCAGCAGCCAGGGCAGGGGGCGTCTGGGTCAGCCCCAGCATTTT
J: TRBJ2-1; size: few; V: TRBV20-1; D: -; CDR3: CSARDGGPKQFF; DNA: TGCAGTGCTAGAGATGGCGGACCTAAGCAGTTCTTC